This entry lists 5 T cell receptor beta chains sequenced from one sample in a study of control samples from healthy donors and cancer patients (dated by TCRdb to about 2020). The library came from the immunoSEQ multiplex PCR assay. The source is immuneACCESS, and TCRdb retained only in-frame sequences with V and J called. Part of the clones is not carried over; for the studies checked, unresolved V genes explain less than half of this, and the remainder is unexplained. The sample profile shows more than 95,000 clones; approximately 84% of them were found once. Clones ranked in the top ten supply around 2% of the sample. The material sequenced was blood. Receptor source: a man in his late teens or twenties in good health.

The chain's CDR3 is CASSDSTGGNEQFF. CDR3 nucleotide sequence: TGTGCCAGCAGTGACTCGACAGGGGGCAATGAGCAGTTCTTC. This chain joins TRBV6-4 and TRBJ2-1; 9 nucleotides match TRBD1. V was clipped by 0 bases and J by 6 bases; unmatched bases: 0. From germline, CDR1 is MRHNA and CDR2 SNTAGT. The CDR3 sequence is 14 residues long.

This clone was counted once. This chain links TRBV27 with TRBJ1-2; possibly TRBD1 for D (6 bases). The CDR3 contains 17 residues. The V end was cut by 2 bases, the J end by 5 bases, with 21 bases between. From germline, CDR1 is MNHEY and CDR2 SMNVEV (reference sequence). The DNA of the CDR3 is TGTGCCAGCAGTTTAGTTTCAGGGGTACCTCCACAATATGGCTACACCTTC. Residues: CASSLVSGVPPQYGYTF.

The rearrangement joins TRBV2 to TRBJ2-7; 7 bases fit TRBD1. Germline lookup yields CDR1 SNHLY and CDR2 FYNNEI. V dropped 9 bases and J dropped 2; count of bases not matched to a gene: 7. The CDR3 length is 13 residues. In nucleotides, the CDR3 is TGTGCCAGTCGGACAGGATATCCCTACGAGCAGTACTTC. Its translation: CASRTGYPYEQYF.

The rearrangement uses TRBV28 and TRBJ1-5; TRBD1 is a possible D gene (6 bases). This CDR3 contains 17 residues. Germline V gene lookup returns CDR1 MDHEN and CDR2 SYDVKM. V lost 5 bases, J lost 4 bases, and 21 bases lay in between. CDR3 sequence: CASSRGETTVWNQPQHF. The CDR3 bases are TGTGCCAGCAGTAGGGGGGAAACCACGGTGTGGAATCAGCCCCAGCATTTT.

CDR3 bases: TGTGCCAGCAGTTACCGGACAGGGGAGACAGATACGCAGTATTTT. It yields the protein CASSYRTGETDTQYF. The rearrangement joins TRBV6-2 or TRBV6-3 to TRBJ2-3; TRBD1 agrees at 9 bases. J gave up 3 bases and V 2 bases, and 3 bases lay outside the gene matches. Germline V gene sequence: CDR1 MNHEY, CDR2 SVGEGT. CDR3 length equals 15 residues.